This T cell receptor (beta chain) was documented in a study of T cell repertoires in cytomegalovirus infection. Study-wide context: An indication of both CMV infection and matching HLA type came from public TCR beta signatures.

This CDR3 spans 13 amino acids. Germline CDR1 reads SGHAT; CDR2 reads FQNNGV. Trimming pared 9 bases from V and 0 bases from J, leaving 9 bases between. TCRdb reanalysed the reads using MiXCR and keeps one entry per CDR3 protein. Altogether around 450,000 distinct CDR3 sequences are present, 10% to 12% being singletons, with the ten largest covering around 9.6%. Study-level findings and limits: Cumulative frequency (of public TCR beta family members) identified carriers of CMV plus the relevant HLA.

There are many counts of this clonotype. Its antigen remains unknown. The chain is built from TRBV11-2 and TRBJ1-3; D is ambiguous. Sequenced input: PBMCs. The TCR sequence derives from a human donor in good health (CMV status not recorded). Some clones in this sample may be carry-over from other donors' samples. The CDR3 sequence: CASILNSGNTIYF. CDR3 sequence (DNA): TGTGCCAGTATTTTAAACTCTGGAAACACCATATATTTT.